This T cell receptor (beta chain) came from a study of blood T cell repertoires in COVID-19. Study details: Samples representing acute and convalescent COVID-19 were sourced from the United States, Italy and Spain. From T cells, B-cell-depleted T cells, or PBMCs came the material, which was cDNA or gDNA.

How the authors handled the data: Quantification of nucleated cells was approximated via reference gene primer amplification. Sequenced by immunoSEQ multiplex PCR; TCRdb stores in-frame clones only, minus some. V and J calls and clone size come straight from that table; D and trimming were deduced from the DNA. The sample records around 160,000 clones, around 84% being singletons. This clone was observed a single time. The receptor comes from a woman at least 80 years old with acute or convalescent COVID-19. The sequenced material came from peripheral blood.

CDR3 region: CATSDRSAGGLNEQFF. CDR3 in DNA: TGTGCCACCAGTGATCGATCTGCGGGGGGCCTCAATGAGCAGTTCTTC. The chain employs TRBV24-1 and TRBJ2-1, with 8 bases that match TRBD2. CDR1 and CDR2 (germline): KGHDR, SFDVKD. This CDR3 is built from 16 residues. Germline trimming cut 3 bases from V and 6 bases from J; bases unmatched to any gene: 9.